This entry is about one T cell receptor (beta chain). This CDR3 region has 15 residues. Trimming cost V 2 bases and J 5 bases; bases outside gene matches: 8. Germline lookup yields CDR1 SGHKS and CDR2 YYEKEE (reference sequence). These data come from a study of blood T cell repertoires in COVID-19. The repertoire was sequenced with immunoSEQ multiplex PCR; TCRdb's copy has only in-frame clones and lacks some. The sample has 95,000 to 150,000 clones; roughly 78% are singletons. The TCR was taken from a man in his 60s with active or convalescent COVID-19. Sample: peripheral blood. The chain is built from TRBV5-5 and TRBJ1-1; 8 bases line up with TRBD1. The CDR3 DNA is TGTGCCAGCAGCTTCCACGGACAGGGCGGAACTGAAGCTTTCTTT. It specifies CASSFHGQGGTEAFF. Combining the CDR3 with reference TRBV5-5 and TRBJ1-1 gives the whole variable domain DAGVTQSPTHLIKTRGQQVTLRCSPISGHKSVSWYQQVLGQGPQFIFQYYEKEERGRGNFPDRFSARQFPNYSSELNVNALLLGDSALYLCASSFHGQGGTEAFFGQGTRLTVV.